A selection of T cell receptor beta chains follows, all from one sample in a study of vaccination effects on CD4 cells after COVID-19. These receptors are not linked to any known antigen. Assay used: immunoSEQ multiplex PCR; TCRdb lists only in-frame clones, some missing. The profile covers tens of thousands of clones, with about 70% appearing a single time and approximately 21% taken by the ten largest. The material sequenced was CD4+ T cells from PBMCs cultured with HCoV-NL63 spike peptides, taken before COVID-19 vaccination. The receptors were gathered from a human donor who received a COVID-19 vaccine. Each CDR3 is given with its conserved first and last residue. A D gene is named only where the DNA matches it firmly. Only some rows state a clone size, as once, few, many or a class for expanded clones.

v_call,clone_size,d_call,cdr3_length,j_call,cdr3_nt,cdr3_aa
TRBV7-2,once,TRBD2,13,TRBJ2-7,TGTGCCGGGGCACTGGGGGGGGGCTACGAGCAGTACTTC,CAGALGGGYEQYF
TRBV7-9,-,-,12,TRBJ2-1,TGTGCCAGCAGGAACCGATACAATGAGCAGTTCTTC,CASRNRYNEQFF
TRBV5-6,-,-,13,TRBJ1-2,TGTGCCAGCAGCTTCAGTGGGTCCTATGGCTACACCTTC,CASSFSGSYGYTF
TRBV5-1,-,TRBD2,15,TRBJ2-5,TGCGCCAGCAGCTTGGACGGGAGGGCCGCAGAGACCCAGTACTTC,CASSLDGRAAETQYF
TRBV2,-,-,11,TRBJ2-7,TGTGCCAGCAGTGAAGCGCGTGAGCAGTACTTC,CASSEAREQYF
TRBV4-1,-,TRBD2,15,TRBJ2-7,TGCGCCAGCAGCCAAACCGGGACTAGCTTCCACGAGCAGTACTTC,CASSQTGTSFHEQYF
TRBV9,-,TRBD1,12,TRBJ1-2,TGTGCCAGCAGCGGATACAGGGGCGGCTACACCTTC,CASSGYRGGYTF
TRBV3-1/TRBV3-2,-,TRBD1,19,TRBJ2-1,TGTGCCAGCAGCCAAGATCGAATGGACAGGGATACCTCCTACAATGAGCAGTTCTTC,CASSQDRMDRDTSYNEQFF
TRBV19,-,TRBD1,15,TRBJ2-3,TGTGCCAGTAGTGGAAGGACAGGGAGGACAGATACGCAGTATTTT,CASSGRTGRTDTQYF
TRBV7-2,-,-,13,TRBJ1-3,TGTGCCAGCAGCTTAGTTTACGAGGACACCATATATTTT,CASSLVYEDTIYF
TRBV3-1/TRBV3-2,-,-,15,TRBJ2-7,TGTGCCAGCAGCCAAGGGCTAGCGAGATCGTACGAGCAGTACTTC,CASSQGLARSYEQYF
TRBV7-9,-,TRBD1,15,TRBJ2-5,TGTGCCAGCAGCTTAGGGCAGGGGGCGCGGGAGACCCAGTACTTC,CASSLGQGARETQYF
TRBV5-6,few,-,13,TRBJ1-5,TGTGCCAGCAGCTTGGGAACGGAGCAGCCCCAGCATTTT,CASSLGTEQPQHF
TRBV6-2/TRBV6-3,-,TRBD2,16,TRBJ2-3,TGTGCCAGCAGTTATTTAAGCGGGGGGGCCTCAGATACGCAGTATTTT,CASSYLSGGASDTQYF
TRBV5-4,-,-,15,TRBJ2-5,TGTGCCAGCAGCTTGGGCGCGGGGAGGCAAGAGACCCAGTACTTC,CASSLGAGRQETQYF
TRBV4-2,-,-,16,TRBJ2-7,TGTGCCAGCAGCCAAGATCCCACAGGGTTACACTACGAGCAGTACTTC,CASSQDPTGLHYEQYF
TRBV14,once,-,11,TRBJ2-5,TGTGCCAGCAGCAAACAAGAGACCCAGTACTTC,CASSKQETQYF
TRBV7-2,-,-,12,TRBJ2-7,TGTGCCAGCAGCCGGGCCGCCTACGAGCAGTACTTC,CASSRAAYEQYF
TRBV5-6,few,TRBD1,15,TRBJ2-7,TGTGCCAGCAGCTTGTTGGGACAGGGGATCTACGAGCAGTACTTC,CASSLLGQGIYEQYF
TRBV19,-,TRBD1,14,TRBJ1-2,TGTGCCAGTAGTCAGTGGGACAGGGGATATGGCTACACCTTC,CASSQWDRGYGYTF
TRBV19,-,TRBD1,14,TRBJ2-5,TGTGCCAGTAGTATGGGGACAGGGCAAGAGACCCAGTACTTC,CASSMGTGQETQYF
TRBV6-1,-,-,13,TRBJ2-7,TGTGCCAGCAGTGAGGGGTTAACGGGGGAGCAGTACTTC,CASSEGLTGEQYF
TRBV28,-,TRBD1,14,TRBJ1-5,TGTGCCAGCAGTCTCGGACAGGGCGGTCAGCCCCAGCATTTT,CASSLGQGGQPQHF
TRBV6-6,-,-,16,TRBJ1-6,TGTGCCAGCAGTTACCCCCTCAGCTCCTATAATTCACCCCTCCACTTT,CASSYPLSSYNSPLHF
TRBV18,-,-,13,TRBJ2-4,TGTGCCAGCTCACGAGGGGCCAAAAACATTCAGTACTTC,CASSRGAKNIQYF
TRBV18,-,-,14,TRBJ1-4,TGTGCCAGCTCACGGGGGCCAACTAATGAAAAACTGTTTTTT,CASSRGPTNEKLFF
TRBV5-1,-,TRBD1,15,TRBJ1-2,TGCGCCAGCAGCGTGGGGGACAGGGACTTCTATGGCTACACCTTC,CASSVGDRDFYGYTF
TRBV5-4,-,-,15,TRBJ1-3,TGTGCCAGCAGCTCGCAGGCGAACTCTGGAAACACCATATATTTT,CASSSQANSGNTIYF
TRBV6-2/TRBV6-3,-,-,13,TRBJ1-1,TGTGCCAGCAGTTACTCGATAATCACTGAAGCTTTCTTT,CASSYSIITEAFF
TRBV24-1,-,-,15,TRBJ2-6,TGTGCCACCAGTGATGTAGGGTTCCGGGCCAACGTCCTGACTTTC,CATSDVGFRANVLTF
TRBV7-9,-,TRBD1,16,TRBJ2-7,TGTGCCAGCAGCTTAGCGCCGTCGGGACAGTTTTACGAGCAGTACTTC,CASSLAPSGQFYEQYF
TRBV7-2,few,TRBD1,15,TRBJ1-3,TGTGCCAGCAGCCTAACAGGGGCCTCTGGAAACACCATATATTTT,CASSLTGASGNTIYF
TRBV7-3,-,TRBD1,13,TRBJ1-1,TGTGCCAGCAGCTTTGACAGGGAGGCTGAAGCTTTCTTT,CASSFDREAEAFF
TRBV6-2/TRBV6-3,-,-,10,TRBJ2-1,TGTGCCAGCAGCAACGCTGAGCAGTTCTTC,CASSNAEQFF
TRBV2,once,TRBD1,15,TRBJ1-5,TGTGCCAGCAGTTTAGCGGACAGGGGGACTCAGCCCCAGCATTTT,CASSLADRGTQPQHF
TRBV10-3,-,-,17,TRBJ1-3,TGTGCCATCAGCGATGAGCCTCCAGGGATCTCTGGAAACACCATATATTTT,CAISDEPPGISGNTIYF
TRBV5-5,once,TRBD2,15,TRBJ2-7,TGTGCCAGCAGCAAAACTAGCGGAGGACGATACGAGCAGTACTTC,CASSKTSGGRYEQYF
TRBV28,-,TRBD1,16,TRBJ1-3,TGTGCCAGCAGTTTCCCCGGGACAGGGGTCAGGAACACCATATATTTT,CASSFPGTGVRNTIYF
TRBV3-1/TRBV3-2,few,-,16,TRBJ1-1,TGTGCCAGCAGCCAAGACGGGGGGAGAGGGAACACTGAAGCTTTCTTT,CASSQDGGRGNTEAFF
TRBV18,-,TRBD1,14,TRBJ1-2,TGTGCCAGCTCACCATCCAGGGGGGACTATGGCTACACCTTC,CASSPSRGDYGYTF
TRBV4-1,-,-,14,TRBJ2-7,TGCGCCAGCAGCCAAGAAGCGAGCTCCTACGAGCAGTACTTC,CASSQEASSYEQYF
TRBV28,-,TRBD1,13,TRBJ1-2,TGTGCCAGCAGTTTGGGACAGGGCTATGGCTACACCTTC,CASSLGQGYGYTF
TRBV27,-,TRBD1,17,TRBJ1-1,TGTGCCAGCAGTTTTAGAGGGGGCCACCGGTATAGCACTGAAGCTTTCTTT,CASSFRGGHRYSTEAFF
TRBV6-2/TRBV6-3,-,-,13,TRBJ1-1,TGTGCCAGCAGTTACGGGGGGAACACTGAAGCTTTCTTT,CASSYGGNTEAFF
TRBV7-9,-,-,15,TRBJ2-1,TGTGCCAGCAGCGTCATCAGAACAGGACGGGATGAGCAGTTCTTC,CASSVIRTGRDEQFF
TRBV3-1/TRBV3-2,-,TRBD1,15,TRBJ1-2,TGTGCCAGCAGCCCGCTCACAACAGGGGGAGAAGGCTACACCTTC,CASSPLTTGGEGYTF
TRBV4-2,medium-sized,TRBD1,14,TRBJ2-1,TGTGCCAGCAGCCAGGACAGGGCTTACAATGAGCAGTTCTTC,CASSQDRAYNEQFF
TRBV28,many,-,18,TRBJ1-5,TGTGCCAGCAGGACTGACAGGTTAAGATTTAGCCGGGATCAGCCCCAGCATTTT,CASRTDRLRFSRDQPQHF
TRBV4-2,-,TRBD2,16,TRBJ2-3,TGTGCCAGCAGCCAAGCTAGCGGGGGGGCCACAGATACGCAGTATTTT,CASSQASGGATDTQYF
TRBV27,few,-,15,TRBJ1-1,TGTGCCAGCAGTTTAGGGGCGAAAATGAACACTGAAGCTTTCTTT,CASSLGAKMNTEAFF
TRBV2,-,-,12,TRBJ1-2,TGTGCCAGCAGTGTGGGGGGTGGGGGCTACACCTTC,CASSVGGGGYTF
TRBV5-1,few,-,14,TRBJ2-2,TGCGCCAGCAGCTTGGCCGGCTCTACCGGGGAGCTGTTTTTT,CASSLAGSTGELFF
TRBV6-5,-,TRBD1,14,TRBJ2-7,TGTGCCAGCAGTTACAACAGGGGGTCCTACGAGCAGTACTTC,CASSYNRGSYEQYF
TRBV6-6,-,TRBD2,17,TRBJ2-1,TGTGCCAGCAGTCCGGGACTAGCAAACGCCAGGGGGGGTGAGCAGTTCTTC,CASSPGLANARGGEQFF
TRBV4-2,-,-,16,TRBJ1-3,TGTGCCAGCAGCCCGGGGGCAACGACCGGTGGAAACACCATATATTTT,CASSPGATTGGNTIYF
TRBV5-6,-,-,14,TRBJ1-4,TGTGCCAGCAGCTTGAACAGGAACAATGAAAAACTGTTTTTT,CASSLNRNNEKLFF
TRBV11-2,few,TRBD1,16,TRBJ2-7,TGTGCCAGCAGCTTAGCGTTAGGGACAGTATCCTACGAGCAGTACTTC,CASSLALGTVSYEQYF
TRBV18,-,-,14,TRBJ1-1,TGTGCCAGCTCACGGGGGAATTTGGACACTGAAGCTTTCTTT,CASSRGNLDTEAFF
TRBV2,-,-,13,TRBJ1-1,TGTGCCAGCAGTGAGAACAGGGACACTGAAGCTTTCTTT,CASSENRDTEAFF